The 9 T cell receptor beta chains below were found in one sample sequenced in a study of shared clonotypes between healthy human individuals. Here immunoSEQ multiplex PCR was the method, and the copy in TCRdb shows in-frame clones only, minus some. The table has about 690,000 clones, less than 95% seen once; the top ten hold 30% to 40%. The sample comprised memory CD8+ T cells from PBMCs. Documented subset: CD45RO+ cells pooled with CCR7-negative TemRA cells. These receptor sequences come from a man aged 18 to 30 in good health. Some clones in this sample may be carry-over from other donors' samples.

The rearrangement joins TRBV10-3 to TRBJ2-5, with D possibly matching TRBD2 (11 bases). V was shortened by 10 bases and J by 3 bases, with 30 bases between the two germline ends. The CDR3 runs to 18 residues. Germline values: CDR1 ENHRY, CDR2 SYGVKD. For the CDR3, the DNA is TGTGCCACCGAAGACAGGGGGCTCGGTAGCGGGAGGGAAGAGACCCAGTACTTC. This sequence encodes CATEDRGLGSGREETQYF.

The J gene is TRBJ2-7, the V gene TRBV11-2; D possibly uses TRBD1 or TRBD2 (5 bases each). CDR1 is SGHAT and CDR2 is FQNNGV in the germline V gene. The CDR3 spans 13 residues. The germline V and J ends were trimmed by 5 bases and 2 bases, with 10 bases remaining between them. This chain's CDR3 is CASSRGPTYEQYF. The CDR3 DNA is TGTGCCAGCAGCCGGGGCCCTACCTACGAGCAGTACTTC.

This clone was detected only once. This chain links TRBV27 with TRBJ2-1; perhaps D is TRBD1 or TRBD2 (5 bases each). The CDR3 consists of 15 residues. The V and J ends lost 3 bases and 5 bases respectively, with 14 bases between them. CDR1 MNHEY and CDR2 SMNVEV come from the germline V gene (reference sequence). The CDR3 nucleotides read TGTGCCAGCAGTTTGGGGGTGAAGTACCACAATGAGCAGTTCTTC. Amino acid sequence: CASSLGVKYHNEQFF.

This rearrangement joins TRBV11-2 to TRBJ2-1; 8 positions agree with TRBD2. Germline assignment: CDR1 SGHAT and CDR2 FQNNGV. The CDR3 extends over 16 amino acids. J was trimmed by 4 bases and V by 1 base; bases with no gene match: 6. DNA for the CDR3: TGTGCCAGCAGCTTAGGACTAGCGCCGGCTTACAATGAGCAGTTCTTC. This translates into CASSLGLAPAYNEQFF.

This clone was counted only a few times. The chain recombines TRBV4-3 with TRBJ1-1; D remains unclear. Deletions cut 1 base from V and 7 bases from J, with 19 bases between. Germline CDR1 and CDR2: LGHNA and YSLEER. The CDR3 totals 16 residues. CDR3 amino acids: CASSQGFGQRSIEAFF. Written as DNA, the CDR3 is TGCGCCAGCAGCCAAGGATTCGGGCAAAGGTCCATTGAAGCTTTCTTT.

This chain uses TRBV27 with TRBJ1-3; tentatively, D is TRBD1 (6 bases). The V gene's germline CDR1 is MNHEY and CDR2 SMNVEV (reference sequence). This CDR3 is built from 15 residues. Trimming stripped 9 bases from V and 0 bases from J, with 15 bases between. For the CDR3, the DNA is TGTGCCAGTTCCGCCCGGGGACACTCTGGAAACACCATATATTTT. As protein: CASSARGHSGNTIYF.

V usage is TRBV27 and J usage is TRBJ2-7; tentatively, D is TRBD2 (6 bases). Trimming shortened V by 3 bases and J by 6 bases, and 12 bases separated the two germline ends. This CDR3 is 13 amino acids long. Germline assignment: CDR1 MNHEY and CDR2 SMNVEV (reference sequence). CDR3 protein: CASSFLDSGEQYF. The CDR3 coding sequence is TGTGCCAGCAGTTTTCTGGATAGCGGCGAGCAGTACTTC.

The J gene is TRBJ2-1, the V gene TRBV29-1; D uncertain. Germline V gives CDR1 SQVTM, CDR2 ANQGSEA. Trimming pared 5 bases from V and 1 base from J, leaving 15 bases between. The CDR3 extends over 15 amino acids. The CDR3 nucleotides are TGCAGCGTTTCGTATGGCTCGACTTCCTACAATGAGCAGTTCTTC. It specifies CSVSYGSTSYNEQFF.

This clone was seen a few times. The rearrangement joins TRBV7-3 to TRBJ2-1; TRBD2 agrees at 12 bases. V gave up 5 bases and J gave up 7 bases; unmatched junction bases: 9. The germline V gene has CDR1 SGHTA and CDR2 FQGTGA. The CDR3 extends over 16 amino acids. CDR3 in amino acids: CASSKRSGLAGNEQFF. The CDR3 region has the DNA TGTGCCAGCAGCAAACGGTCCGGACTAGCGGGAAATGAGCAGTTCTTC.